Below are 27 T cell receptor beta chains sequenced from a single sample in a study of metastatic and nonmetastatic thyroid tumors. Treatment of any kind had been given to no patient before thyroid surgery. TCRdb re-called clones from the PCR reads using MiXCR. The table includes over 25,000 clones, approximately 17% detected once. Sequenced sample: blood. The receptor set was obtained from a female donor with papillary thyroid cancer or a benign thyroid nodule (not recorded which). Some clones in this sample may be carry-over from other donors' samples.

Sample share makes this clone medium-sized. The V and J genes are TRBV6-1 and TRBJ2-7; 7 bases line up with TRBD1. The CDR3 loop spans 13 amino acids. CDR1 and CDR2 (germline): MNHNS, SASEGT. V was clipped by 11 bases and J by 4 bases; unmatched bases: 11. CDR3 sequence reads: CACSRDRVYEQYF. As DNA, the CDR3 is TGTGCCTGTTCCCGGGACAGAGTTTACGAGCAGTACTTC.

The rearrangement links TRBV4-1 to TRBJ2-7; D remains unclear. The CDR3 sequence is 14 residues long. Germline lookup yields CDR1 MGHRA and CDR2 YSYEKL. Trimming cost V 4 bases and J 0 bases, with 10 bases left between them. The DNA of the CDR3 is TGCGCCAGCAGCCCAACCACTCACTCCTACGAGCAGTACTTC. This gives the protein CASSPTTHSYEQYF.

This clone was counted many times. V and J are TRBV5-5 and TRBJ1-6, with a weak D call TRBD1 (6 bases). Germline V gene data show CDR1 as SGHKS and CDR2 as YYEKEE (reference sequence). V lost 5 bases to trimming and J lost 7 bases, with 19 bases between them. This CDR3 contains 16 residues. The DNA for the CDR3 is TGTGCCAGCAGACCCATGGCGGGGGGCCTGAATTCACCCCTCCACTTT. It is translated as CASRPMAGGLNSPLHF.

This clone was recorded many times. V usage is TRBV4-1 and J usage is TRBJ2-7, with D perhaps matching TRBD1 (6 bases). This CDR3 contains 16 residues. Trimming removed 1 base at V and 3 bases at J, with 16 bases between. Per germline, CDR1 MGHRA and CDR2 YSYEKL. Here the CDR3 DNA reads TGCGCCAGCAGCCAAGGAGCAAAAACAGGGTTCTACGAGCAGTACTTC. It codes for CASSQGAKTGFYEQYF.

This clone was seen ten or more times. The chain links TRBV20-1 to TRBJ2-3; the D gene is possibly TRBD2 (7 bases). Germline-derived CDR1 and CDR2 are DFQATT and SNEGSKA (reference sequence). Trimming pared 6 bases from V and 4 bases from J, leaving 17 bases between. The CDR3 has 14 amino acids. The CDR3 reads CSAPLAGASDTQYF. The CDR3 nucleotides are TGCAGTGCCCCTCTGGCGGGGGCCTCAGATACGCAGTATTTT.

This clone was found many times. This could be a read error, since a much larger clone is one nucleotide away. Other DNA sequences in the same sample also yield this CDR3. The chain carries TRBV10-3 and TRBJ1-1, with 7 bases aligning to TRBD1. The CDR3 has 15 residues. Germline loops: CDR1 ENHRY, CDR2 SYGVKD. V gave up 6 bases and J gave up 4 bases; unmatched junction bases: 11. Here the CDR3 reads CAISYRGPEFTEAFF. The CDR3 region has the DNA TGTGCCATCAGCTATAGGGGGCCAGAGTTCACTGAAGCTTTCTTT.

This clone was observed at least ten times. V is TRBV6-4 and J is TRBJ2-3; D not resolved. CDR1 is MRHNA, CDR2 SNTAGT, per germline. V lost 3 bases, J lost 4 bases, and 8 bases lay in between. There are 13 residues in the CDR3. The CDR3 DNA is TGTGCCAGCAGTGAGGATAGTCCAGATACGCAGTATTTT. Translation gives CASSEDSPDTQYF.

A single count supports this clone. This chain links TRBV4-1 with TRBJ1-6; possible D gene TRBD1, 5 bases. This CDR3 is built from 14 residues. The germline V gene has CDR1 MGHRA and CDR2 YSYEKL. Trimming took off 0 bases at V and 10 bases at J, with 10 bases between the two ends. The CDR3 is CASSQDREWSPLHF. As DNA, the CDR3 is TGCGCCAGCAGCCAAGACAGGGAATGGTCACCCCTCCACTTT.

CDR3 residues: CAWSVAGTAYEQYF. Here the CDR3 DNA reads TGTGCCTGGAGTGTAGCAGGGACAGCTTACGAGCAGTACTTC. The chain links TRBV30 to TRBJ2-7; 7 bases map to TRBD1. Losses at the gene ends were 0 bases for V and 4 bases for J; bases not matched to a gene: 6. The CDR3 spans 14 residues. Germline loops: CDR1 GTSNPN, CDR2 SVGIG (reference sequence).

This clone has just a few counts. The chain links TRBV19 to TRBJ1-5; D is unclear. Germline CDR1 is LNHDA and CDR2 is SQIVND (reference sequence). The V and J ends lost 5 bases and 5 bases respectively, with 13 bases between them. The CDR3 totals 14 residues. The CDR3 nucleotides are TGTGCCAGTAGTCCGGGCAGGATTGATCAGCCCCAGCATTTT. Its protein product is CASSPGRIDQPQHF.

The V gene is TRBV18, the J gene TRBJ2-7; 7 bases align to TRBD1. Germline CDR1 and CDR2: KGHSH and LQKENI. The CDR3 runs to 16 residues. J gave up 3 bases and V 3 bases, and 11 bases lay outside the gene matches. The CDR3 loop reads CASSPFEGQNHYEQYF. The CDR3, as DNA: TGTGCCAGCTCACCCTTTGAGGGACAGAACCACTACGAGCAGTACTTC.

This clone was picked up one time. The rearrangement uses TRBV20-1 and TRBJ1-6; D is unclear. There are 13 residues in the CDR3. Germline values: CDR1 DFQATT, CDR2 SNEGSKA (reference sequence). Trimming stripped 6 bases from V and 8 bases from J, with 14 bases between. CDR3 nucleotide sequence: TGCAGTGCCGTGCTTCAGCTAGATTCACCCCTCCACTTT. This gives the protein CSAVLQLDSPLHF.

Ten or more counts support this clone. This chain uses TRBV6-6 with TRBJ2-1; D possibly corresponds to TRBD2 (6 bases). This CDR3 contains 15 residues. CDR1 is MNHNY, CDR2 SVGAGI, per germline (reference sequence). V gave up 2 bases and J gave up 5 bases, with 13 bases separating them. CDR3 in DNA: TGTGCCAGCAGTTACGGGGGGACTGGCCACAATGAGCAGTTCTTC. This encodes CASSYGGTGHNEQFF.

There are many counts of this clone. V usage is TRBV7-3 and J usage is TRBJ2-1; D ambiguous. The V gene's germline CDR1 is SGHTA and CDR2 FQGTGA. With 1 base removed from V and 8 bases from J, the gap between germline ends came to 6 bases. This CDR3 comprises 12 residues. CDR3: CASSLNTHEQFF. In nucleotides, the CDR3 is TGTGCCAGCAGCTTAAATACGCATGAGCAGTTCTTC.

This clone was seen at least ten times. The V call is TRBV2, the J call TRBJ1-2; the match to TRBD1 covers 7 bases. CDR1 and CDR2 from the germline V gene are SNHLY and FYNNEI. V lost 6 bases to trimming and J lost 7 bases; unmatched junction nucleotides: 8. The CDR3 is made up of 13 amino acids. The CDR3 protein is CASSLDRVGGYTF. Here the CDR3 DNA reads TGTGCCAGCAGCCTAGACAGGGTCGGTGGCTACACCTTC.

The rearrangement uses TRBV2 and TRBJ2-7; perhaps D is TRBD1 or TRBD2 (6 bases each). CDR1 is SNHLY, CDR2 FYNNEI, per germline. The germline V and J ends were trimmed by 10 bases and 7 bases, with 20 bases remaining between them. The CDR3 sequence is 13 residues long. The CDR3, as DNA: TGTGCCAACACCCTGGAGGGGGGAGGAGAGCAGTACTTC. This encodes CANTLEGGGEQYF.

This clone was seen a few times. V and J are TRBV5-1 and TRBJ2-2; 10 bases are shared with TRBD2. This CDR3 has 15 residues. V dropped 3 bases and J dropped 7; count of bases not matched to a gene: 6. Germline CDR1 is SGHRS and CDR2 is YFSETQ. CDR3 sequence: CASSSSGGISGELFF. In DNA, the CDR3 is TGCGCCAGCAGCTCTAGCGGGGGTATTAGCGGGGAGCTGTTTTTT.

J is TRBJ2-2 and V is TRBV12-3 or TRBV12-4; D remains ambiguous. Trimming shortened V by 5 bases and J by 0 bases, and 16 bases separated the two germline ends. This CDR3 is 17 amino acids long. The CDR3 DNA reads TGTGCCAGCAGTCTTCAGACCAGCGCAACGAACACCGGGGAGCTGTTTTTT. Protein sequence: CASSLQTSATNTGELFF.

This clone has at least ten counts. The V call is TRBV7-9, the J call TRBJ2-3; 11 nucleotides line up with TRBD2. The germline V gene encodes CDR1 SEHNR and CDR2 FQNEAQ (reference sequence). Trimming removed 2 bases from V and 10 bases from J; junction bases left unmatched: 5. The CDR3 consists of 14 residues. The CDR3 DNA reads TGTGCCAGCAGCTTAATAGCGGGGGGGTTGGCGCAGTATTTT. It yields the protein CASSLIAGGLAQYF.

In its sample, this clone was seen many times. The V gene is TRBV7-2, the J gene TRBJ2-7; D call uncertain. There are 13 residues in the CDR3. V lost 0 bases and J 4 bases, leaving 7 bases between the germline ends. Germline CDR1 and CDR2: SGHTA and FQGNSA. CDR3 in amino acids: CASSLARTYEQYF. DNA for the CDR3: TGTGCCAGCAGCTTAGCGAGGACGTACGAGCAGTACTTC.

The gene calls are TRBV19 and TRBJ2-1; D is perhaps TRBD2 (5 bases). Germline V gives CDR1 LNHDA, CDR2 SQIVND (reference sequence). Trimming took 5 bases from V and 6 from J, leaving 20 bases between them. The CDR3 runs 16 residues. The CDR3 protein is CASSAYTGGGPNEQFF. CDR3 DNA sequence: TGTGCCAGTAGTGCTTATACGGGCGGAGGACCCAATGAGCAGTTCTTC.

Many counts were recorded for this clone. The rearrangement joins TRBV9 to TRBJ1-4; no firm D call. Looked up from germline, CDR1 is SGDLS and CDR2 is YYNGEE. The CDR3 has 15 amino acids. V was clipped by 4 bases and J by 5 bases, with 15 bases between them. The CDR3 is CASSPSPYLNEKLFF. In nucleotides, the CDR3 is TGTGCCAGCAGCCCAAGCCCCTACTTGAATGAAAAACTGTTTTTT. Looking up the rest from reference TRBV9 and TRBJ1-4 gives the full variable domain: DSGVTQTPKHLITATGQRVTLRCSPRSGDLSVYWYQQSLDQGLQFLIQYYNGEERAKGNILERFSAQQFPDLHSELNLSSLELGDSALYFCASSPSPYLNEKLFFGSGTQLSVL.

In its sample, this clone was seen many times. The gene calls are TRBV5-1 and TRBJ2-6; TRBD1 agrees at 10 bases. The CDR3 loop spans 19 amino acids. Unmatched junction bases numbered 12, after V lost 4 bases and J lost 2 bases. CDR1 and CDR2 from the germline V gene are SGHRS and YFSETQ. This chain's CDR3 is CASSPKAGTGDPGANVLTF. CDR3 nucleotides: TGCGCCAGCAGCCCCAAAGCCGGGACAGGGGACCCTGGGGCCAACGTCCTGACTTTC.

This clone appeared many times. Different DNA sequences within this sample yield the same CDR3. The CDR3 DNA is TGTGCCACCAGTGATTCCCCGCAGGGGCCCGCCTATGGCTACACCTTC. Amino acid sequence: CATSDSPQGPAYGYTF. The chain employs TRBV24-1 and TRBJ1-2; D may be TRBD1 (6 bases). The V end was cut by 2 bases, the J end by 4 bases, with 16 bases between. CDR1 is KGHDR and CDR2 is SFDVKD in the germline V gene. The CDR3 is 16 amino acids.

The table lists this clone with many counts. The chain combines TRBV5-1 with TRBJ1-3; D is perhaps TRBD1 (5 bases). CDR3 size: 16 residues. CDR1 and CDR2 (germline): SGHRS, YFSETQ. Trimming took off 0 bases at V and 2 bases at J, with 12 bases between the two ends. The CDR3 nucleotides read TGCGCCAGCAGCTTGGGGGCAGGGTATACTGGAAACACCATATATTTT. Translated, it gives CASSLGAGYTGNTIYF.

This clone was seen at least ten times. This rearrangement joins TRBV9 to TRBJ2-7; D uncertain. The CDR3 loop spans 15 amino acids. Trimming left V 0 bases short and J 1 base short, with 11 bases between. Germline V gene lookup returns CDR1 SGDLS and CDR2 YYNGEE. The CDR3 here is CASSVGPTSSYEQYF. The CDR3 bases are TGTGCCAGCAGCGTAGGACCGACGAGTTCCTACGAGCAGTACTTC.

This clone occurred a few times. The V and J genes are TRBV6-1 and TRBJ2-7; 9 bases are shared with TRBD1. Trimming took 5 bases from V and 3 from J; bases not matched to a gene: 14. Germline loops: CDR1 MNHNS, CDR2 SASEGT. The CDR3 length is 17 residues. Here the CDR3 reads CASSIIPTGGDCYEQYF. As DNA, the CDR3 is TGTGCCAGCAGTATAATTCCGACAGGGGGAGACTGCTACGAGCAGTACTTC.